The 24 T cell receptor beta chains below come from one sample, sequenced in a study of prognosis after radiotherapy for stage I lung cancer. Using two-round multiplex PCR, the authors amplified TCR beta CDR3 from genomic DNA. The first PCR round targeted every TRBV and TRBJ gene with specific primers. TCRdb recomputed calls from the multiplex PCR reads with MiXCR, one row per CDR3 protein. The table has around 19,000 distinct CDR3 sequences, approximately 50% seen once; the top ten hold about 31%. The starting material was PBMCs, obtained before or after stereotactic body radiation therapy (not recorded which). The receptors were gathered from a donor older than 45 with non-small cell lung cancer.

A single count supports this clonotype. At one boundary the junction diverges from the germline segment, which might be a read error. The V gene is TRBV30, the J gene TRBJ1-1; D is uncertain. CDR3 length: 14 residues. Germline CDR1 and CDR2: GTSNPN and SVGIG (reference sequence). CDR3 DNA sequence: TGTGCCTGGAGAGCGTTCCTCATTAACACTGAATCTTTCTTT. Protein sequence: CAWRAFLINTESFF.

This clonotype was observed at least ten times. This chain uses TRBV2 with TRBJ2-5; TRBD2 matches at 9 bases. This CDR3 is 14 amino acids long. The junction had 7 bases not matched to a gene; V was cut back by 7 bases and J by 4 bases. Looked up from germline, CDR1 is SNHLY and CDR2 is FYNNEI. CDR3 DNA sequence: TGTGCCAGCACCCCGGCACTAGCGGGAGAGACCCAGTACTTC. It specifies CASTPALAGETQYF.

This clonotype was recorded once. The V gene is TRBV6-5, the J gene TRBJ2-1; D possibly corresponds to TRBD2 (6 bases). The CDR3 is 15 residues long. Deletions cut 3 bases from V and 2 bases from J, with 11 bases between. Germline V gene lookup returns CDR1 MNHEY and CDR2 SVGAGI. Here the CDR3 DNA reads TGTGCCAGCAGTTATGGGGGACTTACCTACAATGAGCAGTTCTTC. This codes for CASSYGGLTYNEQFF.

Many counts were recorded for this clonotype. The chain recombines TRBV19 with TRBJ1-6; the D gene is possibly TRBD1 (6 bases). The CDR3 is 15 amino acids. The V end was cut by 5 bases, the J end by 6 bases, with 14 bases between. The germline V gene encodes CDR1 LNHDA and CDR2 SQIVND (reference sequence). The CDR3 reads CASSSSGAGNSPLHF. The CDR3 bases are TGTGCCAGTAGTTCTTCAGGGGCGGGTAATTCACCCCTCCACTTT.

This clonotype was observed at least ten times. The chain links TRBV7-3 to TRBJ2-2, with TRBD2 matching 12 bases. This CDR3 region has 15 residues. From germline, CDR1 is SGHTA and CDR2 FQGTGA. The junction had 3 bases not matched to a gene; V was cut back by 3 bases and J by 7 bases. CDR3 in DNA: TGTGCCAGCAGCTTCCTAGCGGGAGGGGACGGGGAGCTGTTTTTT. Residues: CASSFLAGGDGELFF.

For this clonotype: Sequence at one end of the junction differs from germline and may be a read error. This chain links TRBV7-9 with TRBJ2-2; TRBD1 might be the D (5 bases). The germline gives CDR1 SEHNR, CDR2 FQNEAQ (reference sequence). This CDR3 has 18 amino acids. CDR3 loop: CASSLRHRRLTKTGELFF. The CDR3 nucleotides read TGTGCCAGCAGCTTACGTCACAGGCGGCTGACGAAAACCGGGGAGCTGTTTTTT.

Turning to this clonotype: The junction does not match germline at one end; this may be a read error. The chain has TRBV20-1 and TRBJ2-7, with D perhaps matching TRBD2 (5 bases). The CDR3 is 14 residues long. Germline CDR1 reads DFQATT; CDR2 reads SNEGSKA (reference sequence). CDR3 sequence: CSAKGEGSTYDQYF. Here the CDR3 DNA reads TGCAGTGCTAAGGGAGAAGGATCTACCTACGATCAGTACTTC.

The table lists this clonotype with a few counts. Just one base apart from a much larger clone, this may be a read error. This chain connects TRBV6-5 to TRBJ2-7; 7 bases match TRBD1. This CDR3 has 17 amino acids. The V gene's germline CDR1 is MNHEY and CDR2 SVGAGI. The CDR3 sequence is CASSYGARGQTIYEKYF. The CDR3, as DNA: TGTGCCAGCAGTTACGGTGCCCGGGGACAGACCATCTACGAGAAGTACTTC.

At least ten counts were recorded for this clonotype. CDR3 sequence: CASSEDRLLTEAFF. The CDR3, as DNA: TGCGCCAGCTCTGAGGACAGGCTCCTCACTGAAGCTTTCTTT. The V call is TRBV5-1, the J call TRBJ1-1, with TRBD1 matching over 7 bases. V lost 7 bases, J lost 4 bases, and 10 bases stayed unmatched. The CDR3 loop spans 14 amino acids. The V gene's germline CDR1 is SGHRS and CDR2 YFSETQ.

The chain uses TRBV19 and TRBJ1-4, with D perhaps matching TRBD1 (6 bases). The CDR3 length is 11 residues. CDR1 is LNHDA, CDR2 SQIVND, per germline (reference sequence). Trimming took off 11 bases at V and 8 bases at J, with 12 bases between the two ends. The CDR3 DNA follows: TGTGCCGCTGGGGGGCGGGAAAAACTGTTTTTT. Its translation is CAAGGREKLFF.

This clonotype was recorded many times. V is TRBV5-1 and J is TRBJ1-6; tentative D call: TRBD1 (5 bases). This CDR3 is built from 15 residues. Per germline, CDR1 SGHRS and CDR2 YFSETQ. The V end was cut by 5 bases, the J end by 4 bases, with 13 bases between. The CDR3 coding sequence is TGCGCCAGCAGGGACCCGGGACCTTATAATTCACCCCTCCACTTT. It encodes CASRDPGPYNSPLHF.

The rearrangement links TRBV11-3 to TRBJ2-5, with D hard to call. This CDR3 is built from 14 residues. The V and J ends lost 5 bases and 0 bases respectively, with 10 bases between them. Germline V gene sequence: CDR1 SGHNT, CDR2 YENEEA. The CDR3 protein is CASSQGPYQETQYF. The CDR3 DNA follows: TGTGCCAGCAGCCAAGGACCGTACCAAGAGACCCAGTACTTC.

Concerning this clonotype itself: A far larger clone is one base from this, pointing to a likely read error. The genes are TRBV6-4 and TRBJ1-5; D is possibly TRBD1 (6 bases). Germline lookup yields CDR1 MRHNA and CDR2 SNTAGT. The CDR3 length is 14 residues. V lost 10 bases, J lost 2 bases, and 15 bases lay in between. Written as DNA, the CDR3 is TGTGCCAACAGGGTCCTAAGGGGCAATCAGCCCCAGCATTTT. Translating it yields CANRVLRGNQPQHF.

In regard to this clonotype: At one end, the junction sequence differs from germline, possibly due to a read error. CDR3 nucleotide sequence: TGTGTCAGCAGGCCCCTTGGGTCCGAGCAGTACTTC. Its translation: CVSRPLGSEQYF. The rearrangement uses TRBV6-1 and TRBJ2-7; D gene uncertain. The V gene's germline CDR1 is MNHNS and CDR2 SASEGT. This CDR3 has 12 residues.

This clonotype was seen a few times. This may be a read error: a much more frequent sequence differs by one nucleotide. V usage is TRBV12-3 or TRBV12-4 and J usage is TRBJ1-4; tentatively, D is TRBD1 (5 bases). This CDR3 spans 12 amino acids. Here the CDR3 reads CAGSPATANRVF. The DNA of the CDR3 is TGTGCCGGCAGTCCCGCGACAGCGAACCGGGTTTTT.

About this clonotype itself: Since the CDR3 does not end with the conserved phenylalanine or tryptophan, this likely comes from a read error. The gene calls are TRBV19 and TRBJ1-1; no clear D gene. Looked up from germline, CDR1 is LNHDA and CDR2 is SQIVND (reference sequence). The CDR3 is 12 residues long. Trimming shortened V by 7 bases and J by 1 base, and 7 bases separated the two germline ends. The CDR3 protein is CASTWKNTEAFL. The CDR3 nucleotides read TGTGCCAGTACGTGGAAGAACACTGAAGCTTTCCTT.

This clonotype was picked up one time. A far larger clone is only one base removed, so a read error is likely. The chain joins TRBV5-1 to TRBJ2-3; tentatively, D is TRBD1 (6 bases). This CDR3 comprises 18 residues. Germline CDR1 SGHRS, CDR2 YFSETQ. The DNA for the CDR3 is TGTGCCAGCAGCACCGGTCAGGGGACATGGGCGTTGGCAGATACGCAGTATTTT. It is translated as CASSTGQGTWALADTQYF.

This chain connects TRBV4-2 to TRBJ2-2; no firm D call. This CDR3 spans 16 amino acids. Trimming took off 9 bases at V and 0 bases at J, with 17 bases between the two ends. Germline V gives CDR1 LGHNA, CDR2 YNFKEQ. The CDR3 region is CASSVAFGPNTGELFF. The DNA for the CDR3 is TGTGCCAGTAGTGTGGCTTTTGGGCCGAACACCGGGGAGCTGTTTTTT.

Concerning this clonotype itself: Its ends do not fully match the called genes, so a read error is possible. The J gene is TRBJ2-1, the V gene TRBV10-3, with 10 nucleotides matching TRBD2. The germline gives CDR1 ENHRY, CDR2 SYGVKD. The CDR3 is 16 amino acids. CDR3 protein: CAISGSSGSSHNKQFF. The CDR3 DNA reads as TGTGCCATCAGTGGCTCTAGCGGGAGCTCCCACAATAAGCAGTTCTTC.

This clonotype was seen ten or more times. The gene calls are TRBV11-2 and TRBJ2-7; 7 bases fit TRBD2. V lost 0 bases, J lost 3 bases, and 5 bases stayed unmatched. Germline CDR1 SGHAT, CDR2 FQNNGV. The CDR3 sequence is 15 residues long. CDR3 coding DNA: TGTGCCAGCAGCTTAGAGGCGGGAGAAGGCTACGAGCAGTACTTC. Protein: CASSLEAGEGYEQYF.

This clonotype showed up many times. The V and J genes are TRBV3-1 and TRBJ2-5; 10 bases are shared with TRBD2. The CDR3 has 15 residues. Germline CDR1 is LGHDT and CDR2 is YNNKEL (reference sequence). J lost 2 bases, V lost 4 bases, and 4 bases had no gene match. The CDR3 protein is CASSLRTSGQETQYF. CDR3 coding DNA: TGTGCCAGCAGCCTACGGACTAGCGGTCAAGAGACCCAGTACTTC.

A note on this clonotype: A much bigger clone sits one base away, suggesting this may be a read error. The chain combines TRBV29-1 with TRBJ2-5; the D gene could be TRBD1 or TRBD2 (5 bases each). The germline V gene has CDR1 SQVTM and CDR2 ANQGSEA. The CDR3 is 11 residues long. As DNA, the CDR3 is TGCAGCGTTGTTAGGGGAGAGAACCAGTACTTC. It specifies CSVVRGENQYF.

Relative to its sample, this clonotype is medium-sized. The chain employs TRBV27 and TRBJ2-1; 12 bases line up with TRBD2. Germline loops: CDR1 MNHEY, CDR2 SMNVEV (reference sequence). The CDR3 has 17 residues. Trimming cost V 3 bases and J 7 bases; bases outside gene matches: 10. CDR3 coding DNA: TGTGCCAGCAGTTTCTTCGTCGCTAGCGGGAGGGGGAATGAGCAGTTCTTC. This codes for CASSFFVASGRGNEQFF.

Regarding this clonotype: A far larger clone differs by one base, so this is likely a read error. The chain joins TRBV19 to TRBJ2-4; D possibly corresponds to TRBD2 (5 bases). The J call may be wrong; the DNA end is better matched by TRBJ2-5. Germline CDR1 is LNHDA and CDR2 is SQIVND (reference sequence). This CDR3 has 15 residues. The CDR3 reads CASGIRGLTVETQYF. DNA for the CDR3: TGTGCCAGTGGTATCAGAGGGCTCACAGTCGAGACCCAGTACTTC.